Described below is a single T cell receptor beta chain sequence and its context. Its antigen remains unknown. This CDR3 has 15 residues. V trimming: 5 bases; J trimming: 4 bases; junction bases outside the gene matches: 10. CDR1 is SGHTA and CDR2 is FQGTGA in the germline V gene. This sample stems from a study of cytomegalovirus exposure and HLA in healthy donors. The study, taken as a whole, reports: Roughly even sequencing depth across donors was the assumption behind the presence/absence analyses.

The PCR was carried out with 60 Vbeta primers and 13 Jbeta primers. The repertoire was sequenced with immunoSEQ multiplex PCR; TCRdb's copy has only in-frame clones and lacks some. The sample yields 160,000 or so clones, approximately 70% seen once. V and J are TRBV7-3 and TRBJ1-1, with TRBD1 identical over 7 bases. Sequencing input: PBMCs. The TCR originated in a human donor in good health. CDR3 in amino acids: CASSPRTGASTEAFF. CDR3 DNA sequence: TGTGCCAGCAGCCCGCGGACAGGCGCGAGCACTGAAGCTTTCTTT.